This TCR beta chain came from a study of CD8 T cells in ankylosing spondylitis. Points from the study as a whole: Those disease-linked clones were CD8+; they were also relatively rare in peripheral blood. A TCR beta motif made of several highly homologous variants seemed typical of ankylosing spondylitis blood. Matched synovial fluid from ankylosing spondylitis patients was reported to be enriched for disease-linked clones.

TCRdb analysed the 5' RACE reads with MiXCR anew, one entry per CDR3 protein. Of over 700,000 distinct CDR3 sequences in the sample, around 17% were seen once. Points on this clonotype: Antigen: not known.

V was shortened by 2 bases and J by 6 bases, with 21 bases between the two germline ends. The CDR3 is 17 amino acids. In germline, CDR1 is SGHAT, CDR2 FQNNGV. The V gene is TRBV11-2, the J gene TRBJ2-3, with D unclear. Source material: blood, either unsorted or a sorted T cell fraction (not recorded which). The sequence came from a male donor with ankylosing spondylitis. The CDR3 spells CASSLLPPAVRWDTQYF. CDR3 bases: TGTGCCAGCAGCTTATTGCCCCCCGCGGTGCGTTGGGATACGCAGTATTTT.